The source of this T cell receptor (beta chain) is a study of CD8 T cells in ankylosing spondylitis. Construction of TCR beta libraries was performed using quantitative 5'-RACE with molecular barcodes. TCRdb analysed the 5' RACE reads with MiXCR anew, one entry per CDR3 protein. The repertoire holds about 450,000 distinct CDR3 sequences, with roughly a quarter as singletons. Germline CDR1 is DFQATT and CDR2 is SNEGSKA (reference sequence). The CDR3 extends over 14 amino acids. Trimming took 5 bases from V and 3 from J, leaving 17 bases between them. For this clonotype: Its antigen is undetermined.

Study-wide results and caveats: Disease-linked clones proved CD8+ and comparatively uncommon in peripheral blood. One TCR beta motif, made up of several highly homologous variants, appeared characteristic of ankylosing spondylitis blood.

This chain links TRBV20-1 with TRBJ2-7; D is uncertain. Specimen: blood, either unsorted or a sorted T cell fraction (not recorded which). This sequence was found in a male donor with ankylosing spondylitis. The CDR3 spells CSAAASSVFYEQYF. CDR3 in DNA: TGCAGTGCTGCCGCCTCGAGTGTCTTCTACGAGCAGTACTTC.